This T cell receptor beta chain was observed in a study of cytomegalovirus exposure and HLA in healthy donors. With respect to this clone: The antigen remains undetermined.

The germline V gene encodes CDR1 SGHNT and CDR2 YYREEE (reference sequence). The CDR3 consists of 15 residues. V lost 4 bases to trimming and J lost 5 bases; unmatched junction nucleotides: 6. With 60 Vbeta and 13 Jbeta primers, the PCR was carried out. TCRdb's table, derived via immunoSEQ multiplex PCR, lists solely in-frame clones and lacks some. The sample yields around 65,000 clones, about three quarters seen once. Points from the study as a whole: In an earlier analysis, in approximately 630 donors, most V segments appeared productive either ~87% or ~30% of the time. It was 150 to 200 TCR beta chains that were listed as cytomegalovirus-associated.

Source material: PBMCs. This clonotype originated in a woman aged 25-40 years in good health and CMV-seropositive. This chain connects TRBV5-4 to TRBJ2-1; 10 bases are a match to TRBD2. The CDR3 region is CASSLTSGTNNEQFF. The CDR3 DNA follows: TGTGCCAGCAGCCTCACTAGCGGGACAAACAATGAGCAGTTCTTC.